This paragraph covers one T cell receptor (beta chain) sequence. Its antigen is undetermined. These data are taken from a study of cytomegalovirus exposure and HLA in healthy donors. Across the study: Out of 398 genotyped donors, roughly 80% belonged to the Caucasian-associated ancestry cluster.

Study results and limitations: The study put some 150 TCR beta chains on its list as cytomegalovirus-associated. The majority of CMV-associated TCR beta chains were reported as apparently HLA-restricted in a later analysis. In a later analysis, specific HLA alleles were associated with 15,000 to 20,000 TCR beta sequences at a 0.05 false discovery rate.

The CDR3 runs to 15 residues. Germline CDR1 LNHDA, CDR2 SQIVND (reference sequence). V lost 7 bases and J lost 5; bases outside the gene matches: 10. A multiplex PCR was run with 60 Vbeta primers and 13 Jbeta primers. The method was immunoSEQ multiplex PCR; TCRdb's version includes in-frame clones alone and lacks a portion of them. Here the sample spans about 99,000 clones, around 10% being singletons. The rearrangement uses TRBV19 and TRBJ2-3; 9 bases align to TRBD2. Sequencing used PBMCs. The clonotype was recovered from a man aged 35-49 years in good health and CMV-seropositive. CDR3 DNA sequence: TGTGCCAGTAAGTCGCGGGAGGGATCGCTAGATACGCAGTATTTT. The encoded protein is CASKSREGSLDTQYF.